The source of this T cell receptor beta chain is a study of response to subunit inactivated influenza vaccine. The germline CDR1 and CDR2 sequences are LGHDT and YNNKEL (reference sequence). The CDR3 totals 15 residues. V lost 5 bases to trimming and J lost 4 bases, with 17 bases between them. This clonotype was detected a few times. TCRdb re-analysed the RT-PCR reads in MiXCR, keeping a single row per CDR3 protein. The sample carries about 580,000 distinct CDR3 sequences, 14% recorded once. Sequencing was performed on PBMCs from blood, taken 11 to 12 days after vaccination. V gene TRBV3-1 combines with J gene TRBJ1-1, with TRBD1 as a possible D gene (5 bases). The sequence derives from a man in his forties or fifties who received an inactivated influenza vaccine. CDR3 nucleotide sequence: TGTGCCAGCAGCTTCGTCGTGGGGCGGATCACTGAAGCTTTCTTT. This translates into CASSFVVGRITEAFF. Supplemented by reference TRBV3-1 and TRBJ1-1, the full variable domain reads DTAVSQTPKYLVTQMGNDKSIKCEQNLGHDTMYWYKQDSKKFLKIMFSYNNKELIINETVPNRFSPKSPDKAHLNLHINSLELGDSAVYFCASSFVVGRITEAFFGQGTRLTVV.